This TCR beta chain is drawn from a study of blood T cell repertoires in COVID-19. Study summary: COVID-19 samples from acute and convalescent phases originated in the United States, Italy and Spain. From T cells, B-cell-depleted T cells, or PBMCs came the material, which was cDNA or gDNA.

The data were produced by immunoSEQ multiplex PCR, yet TCRdb's version contains in-frame clones alone and is incomplete. The sample yields about 200,000 clones, roughly 87% seen once. Per the germline V gene, CDR1 is LGHDT and CDR2 is YNNKEL (reference sequence). Trimming shortened V by 3 bases and J by 8 bases, and 11 bases separated the two germline ends. The CDR3 totals 13 residues. The sequenced sample consisted of peripheral blood. This rearrangement joins TRBV3-1 (or the pseudogene TRBV3-2) to TRBJ2-1; D uncertain. The sequence derives from a man aged 55 to 69 with active or convalescent COVID-19. CDR3 loop: CASSHGYQDEQFF. CDR3 DNA: TGTGCCAGCAGCCACGGCTACCAGGATGAGCAGTTCTTC.